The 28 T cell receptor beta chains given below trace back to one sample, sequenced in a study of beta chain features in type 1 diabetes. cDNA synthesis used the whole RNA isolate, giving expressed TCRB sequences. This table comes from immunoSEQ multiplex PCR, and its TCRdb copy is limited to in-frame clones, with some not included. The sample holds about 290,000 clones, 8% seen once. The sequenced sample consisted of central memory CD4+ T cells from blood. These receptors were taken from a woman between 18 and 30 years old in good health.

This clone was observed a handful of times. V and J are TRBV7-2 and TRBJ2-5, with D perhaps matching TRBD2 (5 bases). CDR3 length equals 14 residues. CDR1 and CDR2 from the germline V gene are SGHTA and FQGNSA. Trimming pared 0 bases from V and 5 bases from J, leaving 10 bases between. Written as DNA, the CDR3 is TGTGCCAGCAGCTTAGCGCGGGCAGTGGAGACCCAGTACTTC. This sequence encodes CASSLARAVETQYF.

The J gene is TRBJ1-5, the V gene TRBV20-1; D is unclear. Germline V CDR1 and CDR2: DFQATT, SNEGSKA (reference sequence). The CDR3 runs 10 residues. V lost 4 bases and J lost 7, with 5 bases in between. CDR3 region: CSANYQPQHF. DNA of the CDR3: TGCAGTGCTAACTACCAGCCCCAGCATTTT.

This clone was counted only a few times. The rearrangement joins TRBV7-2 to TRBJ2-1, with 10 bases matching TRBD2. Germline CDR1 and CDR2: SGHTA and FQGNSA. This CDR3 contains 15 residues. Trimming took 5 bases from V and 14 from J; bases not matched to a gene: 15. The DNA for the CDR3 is TGTGCCAGCAGCCCCGGACTAGCGGTAGGCCCCCGTAAGTTCTTC. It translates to CASSPGLAVGPRKFF.

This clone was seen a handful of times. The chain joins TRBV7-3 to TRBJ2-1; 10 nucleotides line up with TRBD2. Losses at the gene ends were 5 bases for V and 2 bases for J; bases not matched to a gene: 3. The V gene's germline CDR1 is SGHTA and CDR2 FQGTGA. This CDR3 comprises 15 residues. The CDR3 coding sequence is TGTGCCAGCAGCACAGGACTAGCGGCCTACAATGAGCAGTTCTTC. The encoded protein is CASSTGLAAYNEQFF.

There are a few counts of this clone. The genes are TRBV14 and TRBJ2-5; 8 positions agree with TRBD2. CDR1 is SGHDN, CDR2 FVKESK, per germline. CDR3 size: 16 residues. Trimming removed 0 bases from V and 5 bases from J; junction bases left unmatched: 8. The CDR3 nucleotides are TGTGCCAGCAGCCAAGACGAGCGGGGGACAAGGGAGACCCAGTACTTC. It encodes CASSQDERGTRETQYF.

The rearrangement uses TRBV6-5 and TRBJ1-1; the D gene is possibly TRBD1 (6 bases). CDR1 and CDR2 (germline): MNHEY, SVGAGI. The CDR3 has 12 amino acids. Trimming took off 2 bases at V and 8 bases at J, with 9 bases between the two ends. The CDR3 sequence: CASSYRRGEAFF. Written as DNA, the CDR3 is TGTGCCAGCAGTTACCGCAGGGGAGAAGCTTTCTTT.

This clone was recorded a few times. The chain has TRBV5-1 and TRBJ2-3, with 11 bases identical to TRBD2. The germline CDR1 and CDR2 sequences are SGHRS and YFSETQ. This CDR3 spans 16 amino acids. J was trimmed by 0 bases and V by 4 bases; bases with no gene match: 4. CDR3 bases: TGCGCCAGCAGCCCGGGACTAGCGGAAAGCACAGATACGCAGTATTTT. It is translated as CASSPGLAESTDTQYF.

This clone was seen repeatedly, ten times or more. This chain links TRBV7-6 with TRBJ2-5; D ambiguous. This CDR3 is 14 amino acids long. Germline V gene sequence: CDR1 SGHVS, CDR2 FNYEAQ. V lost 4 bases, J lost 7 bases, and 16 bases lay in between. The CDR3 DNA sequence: TGTGCCAGCAGCTCAGCGCCAGGTCCGGGGACCCAGTACTTC. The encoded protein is CASSSAPGPGTQYF.

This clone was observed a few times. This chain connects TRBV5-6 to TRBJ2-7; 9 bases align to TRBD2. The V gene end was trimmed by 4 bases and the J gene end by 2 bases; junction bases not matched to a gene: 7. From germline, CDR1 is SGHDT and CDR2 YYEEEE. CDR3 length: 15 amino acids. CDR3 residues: CASSPTSGRTYEQYF. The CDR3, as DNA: TGTGCCAGCAGCCCGACTAGCGGCAGAACCTACGAGCAGTACTTC.

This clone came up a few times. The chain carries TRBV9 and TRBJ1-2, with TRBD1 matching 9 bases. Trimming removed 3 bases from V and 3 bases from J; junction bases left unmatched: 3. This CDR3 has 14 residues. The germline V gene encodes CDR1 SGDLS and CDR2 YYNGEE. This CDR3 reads CASSGGTGYYGYTF. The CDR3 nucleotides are TGTGCCAGCAGCGGGGGGACAGGGTACTATGGCTACACCTTC.

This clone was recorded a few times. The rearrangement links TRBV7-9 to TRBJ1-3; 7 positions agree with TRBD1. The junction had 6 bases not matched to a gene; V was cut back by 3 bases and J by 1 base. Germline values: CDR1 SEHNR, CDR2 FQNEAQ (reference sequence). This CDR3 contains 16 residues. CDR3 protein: CASSLGQKSSGNTIYF. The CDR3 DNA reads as TGTGCCAGCAGCTTGGGACAGAAGTCATCTGGAAACACCATATATTTT.

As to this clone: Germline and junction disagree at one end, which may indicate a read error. The CDR3: CASSRQNYYSPLHF. CDR3 bases: TGTGCCAGCAGTCGACAGAACTATTATTCACCCCTCCACTTT. V gene TRBV6-5 combines with J gene TRBJ1-6, with a possible D match to TRBD1 (5 bases). CDR3 length equals 14 residues. Germline CDR1 and CDR2: MNHEY and SVGAGI.

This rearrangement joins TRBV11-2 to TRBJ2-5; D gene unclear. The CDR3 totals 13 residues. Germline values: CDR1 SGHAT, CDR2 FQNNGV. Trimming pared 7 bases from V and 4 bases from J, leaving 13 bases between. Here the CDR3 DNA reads TGTGCCAGCACGGACCGTCTGCCAGAGACCCAGTACTTC. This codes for CASTDRLPETQYF.

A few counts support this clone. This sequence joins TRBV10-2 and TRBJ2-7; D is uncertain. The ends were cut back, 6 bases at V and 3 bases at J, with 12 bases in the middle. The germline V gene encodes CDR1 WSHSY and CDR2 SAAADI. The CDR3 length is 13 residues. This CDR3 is CASRGSSGYEQYF. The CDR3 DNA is TGCGCCAGCAGGGGAAGCTCGGGCTACGAGCAGTACTTC.

CDR3 DNA sequence: TGTGCCAGCAGCTTAGTTGCAGGCGGTGGAAACACCATATATTTT. Residues: CASSLVAGGGNTIYF. V gene TRBV7-2 combines with J gene TRBJ1-3, with D uncertain. Trimming shortened V by 1 base and J by 3 bases, and 10 bases separated the two germline ends. Per germline, CDR1 SGHTA and CDR2 FQGNSA. This CDR3 has 15 amino acids.

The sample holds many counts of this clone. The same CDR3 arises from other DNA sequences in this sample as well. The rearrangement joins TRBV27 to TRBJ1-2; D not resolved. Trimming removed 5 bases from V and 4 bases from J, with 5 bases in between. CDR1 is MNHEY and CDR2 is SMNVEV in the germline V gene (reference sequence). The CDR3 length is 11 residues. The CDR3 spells CASSPGYGYTF. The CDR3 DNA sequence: TGTGCCAGCAGTCCGGGCTATGGCTACACCTTC.

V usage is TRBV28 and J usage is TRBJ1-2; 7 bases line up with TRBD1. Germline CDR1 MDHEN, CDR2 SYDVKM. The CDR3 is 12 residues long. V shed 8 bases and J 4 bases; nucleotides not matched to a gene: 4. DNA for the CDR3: TGTGCCAGCCAGGGGGGAGTCTATGGCTACACCTTC. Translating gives CASQGGVYGYTF.

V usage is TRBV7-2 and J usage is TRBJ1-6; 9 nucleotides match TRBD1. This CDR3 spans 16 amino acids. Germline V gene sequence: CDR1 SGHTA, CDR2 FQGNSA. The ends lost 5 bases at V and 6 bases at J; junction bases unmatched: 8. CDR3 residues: CASSPITGGINSPLHF. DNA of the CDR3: TGTGCCAGCAGCCCAATTACAGGGGGCATTAATTCACCCCTCCACTTT.

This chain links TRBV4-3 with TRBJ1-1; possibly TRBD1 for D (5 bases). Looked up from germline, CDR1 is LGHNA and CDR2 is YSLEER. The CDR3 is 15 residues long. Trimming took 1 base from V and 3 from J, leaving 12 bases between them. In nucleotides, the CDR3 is TGCGCCAGCAGCCAAGTTTGGGGCTCGGACACTGAAGCTTTCTTT. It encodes CASSQVWGSDTEAFF.

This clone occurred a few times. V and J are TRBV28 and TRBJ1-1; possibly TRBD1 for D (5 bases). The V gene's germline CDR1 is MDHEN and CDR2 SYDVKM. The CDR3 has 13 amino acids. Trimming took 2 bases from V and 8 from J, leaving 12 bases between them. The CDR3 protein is CASSLQGQREAFF. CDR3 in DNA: TGTGCCAGCAGTTTACAGGGTCAGAGAGAAGCTTTCTTT.

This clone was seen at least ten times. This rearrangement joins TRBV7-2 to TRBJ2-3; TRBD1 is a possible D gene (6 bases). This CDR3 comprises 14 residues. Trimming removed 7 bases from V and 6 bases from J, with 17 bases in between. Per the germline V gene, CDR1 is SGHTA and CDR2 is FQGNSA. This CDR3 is CASTPRAGADTQYF. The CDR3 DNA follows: TGTGCCAGCACCCCTCGGGCAGGGGCGGATACGCAGTATTTT.

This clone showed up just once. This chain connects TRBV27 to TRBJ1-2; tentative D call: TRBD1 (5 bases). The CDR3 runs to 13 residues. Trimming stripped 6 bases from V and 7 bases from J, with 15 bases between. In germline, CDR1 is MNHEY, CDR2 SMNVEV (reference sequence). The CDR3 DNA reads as TGTGCCAGCAGGTCGGGGGGTTCAGGTGGCTACACCTTC. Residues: CASRSGGSGGYTF.

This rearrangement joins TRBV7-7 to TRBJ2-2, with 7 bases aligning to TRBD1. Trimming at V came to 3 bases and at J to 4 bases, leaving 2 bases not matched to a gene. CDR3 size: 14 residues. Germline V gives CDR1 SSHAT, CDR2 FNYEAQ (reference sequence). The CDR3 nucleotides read TGTGCCAGCAGCTTGTCAGGGGGCACCGGGGAGCTGTTTTTT. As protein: CASSLSGGTGELFF.

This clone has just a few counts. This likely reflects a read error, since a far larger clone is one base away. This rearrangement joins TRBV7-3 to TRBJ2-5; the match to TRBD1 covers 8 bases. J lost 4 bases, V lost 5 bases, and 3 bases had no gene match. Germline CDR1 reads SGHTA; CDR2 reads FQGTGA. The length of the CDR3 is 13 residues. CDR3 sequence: CASSPDRGETQYF. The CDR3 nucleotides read TGTGCCAGCAGCCCAGACAGGGGAGAGACCCAGTACTTC.

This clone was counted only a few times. The CDR3 here is CASSPGGPGAYGYTF. In DNA form, the CDR3 reads TGTGCCAGCAGCCCAGGCGGGCCAGGGGCCTATGGCTACACCTTC. V is TRBV4-2 and J is TRBJ1-2; D perhaps matches TRBD1 (6 bases). Germline V CDR1 and CDR2: LGHNA, YNFKEQ. CDR3 length: 15 residues. V was clipped by 4 bases and J by 4 bases, with 16 bases between them.

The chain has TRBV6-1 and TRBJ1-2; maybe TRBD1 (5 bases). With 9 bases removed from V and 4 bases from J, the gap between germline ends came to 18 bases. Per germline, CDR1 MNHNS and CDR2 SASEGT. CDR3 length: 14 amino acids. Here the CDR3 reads CASRTPFSLYGYTF. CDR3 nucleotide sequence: TGTGCCAGTAGGACACCTTTCAGTCTCTATGGCTACACCTTC.

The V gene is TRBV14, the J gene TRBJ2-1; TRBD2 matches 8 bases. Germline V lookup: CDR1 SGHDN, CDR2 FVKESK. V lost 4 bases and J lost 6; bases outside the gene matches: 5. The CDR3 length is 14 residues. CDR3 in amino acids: CASSLGGASNEQFF. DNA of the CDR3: TGTGCCAGCAGCCTCGGGGGGGCAAGCAATGAGCAGTTCTTC.

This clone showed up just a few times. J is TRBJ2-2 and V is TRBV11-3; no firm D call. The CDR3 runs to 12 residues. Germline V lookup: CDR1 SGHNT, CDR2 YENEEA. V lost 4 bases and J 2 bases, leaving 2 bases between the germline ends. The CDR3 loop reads CASSSNTGELFF. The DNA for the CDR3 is TGTGCCAGCAGCTCAAACACCGGGGAGCTGTTTTTT.